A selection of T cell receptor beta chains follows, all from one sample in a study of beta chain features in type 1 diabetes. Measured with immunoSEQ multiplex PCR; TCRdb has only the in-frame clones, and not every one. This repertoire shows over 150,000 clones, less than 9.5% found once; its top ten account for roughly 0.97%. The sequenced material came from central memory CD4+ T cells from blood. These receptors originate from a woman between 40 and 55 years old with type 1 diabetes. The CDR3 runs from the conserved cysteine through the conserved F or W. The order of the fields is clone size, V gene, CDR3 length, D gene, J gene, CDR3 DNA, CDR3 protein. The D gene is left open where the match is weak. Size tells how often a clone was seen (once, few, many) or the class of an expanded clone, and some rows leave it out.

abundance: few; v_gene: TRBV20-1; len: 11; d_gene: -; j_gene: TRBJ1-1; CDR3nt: TGCAGTGCTTGGACAGAGTTTGAAGCTTTCTTT; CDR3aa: CSAWTEFEAFF
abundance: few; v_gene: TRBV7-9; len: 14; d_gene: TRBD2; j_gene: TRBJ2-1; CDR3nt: TGTGCCAGCAGGTCTAGCGGGGGGGCAAATGAGCAGTTCTTC; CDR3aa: CASRSSGGANEQFF
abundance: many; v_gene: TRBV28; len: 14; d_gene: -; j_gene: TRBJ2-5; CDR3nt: TGTGCCAGCAGTTCGGGTGGGGGCGAGGAGACCCAGTACTTC; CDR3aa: CASSSGGGEETQYF
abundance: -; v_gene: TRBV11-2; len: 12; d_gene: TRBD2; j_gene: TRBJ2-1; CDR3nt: TGTGCCAGCAGCCTGGGGAGGGTTGAGCAGTTCTTC; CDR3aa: CASSLGRVEQFF
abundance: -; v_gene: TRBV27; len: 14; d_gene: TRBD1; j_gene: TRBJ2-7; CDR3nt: TGTGCCAGCAGTCGGACAGGGGGGTCCTACGAGCAGTACTTC; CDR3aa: CASSRTGGSYEQYF
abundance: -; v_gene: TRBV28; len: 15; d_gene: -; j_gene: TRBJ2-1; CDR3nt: TGTGCCAGCAGTCAAAGCGCCGGGAGATACAATGAGCAGTTCTTC; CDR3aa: CASSQSAGRYNEQFF
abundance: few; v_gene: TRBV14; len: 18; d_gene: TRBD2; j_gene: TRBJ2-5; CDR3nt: TGTGCCAGCAGCCAAGATCTTGCGACTAGCTGGCTCAAAGAGACCCAGTACTTC; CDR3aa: CASSQDLATSWLKETQYF
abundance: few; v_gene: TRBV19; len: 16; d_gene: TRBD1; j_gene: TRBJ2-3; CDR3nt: TGTGCCAGTAGTTCTTCCGGGACAGTCATTGGAGATACGCAGTATTTT; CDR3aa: CASSSSGTVIGDTQYF
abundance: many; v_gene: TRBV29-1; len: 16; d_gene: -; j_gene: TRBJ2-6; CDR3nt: TGCAGCGTTGTATTGCAGGGGGGCTCTGGGGCCAACGTCCTGACTTTC; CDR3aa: CSVVLQGGSGANVLTF
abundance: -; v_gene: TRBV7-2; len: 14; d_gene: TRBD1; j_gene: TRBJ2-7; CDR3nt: TGTGCCAGCAGCCCCGGGACAGGGATCCACGAGCAGTACTTC; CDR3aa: CASSPGTGIHEQYF